The clone carrying this T cell receptor (beta chain) was seen more than once but under ten times. Its matching antigen is unknown. The sample originates from a study of blood T cells in healthy people across ages. Study findings and constraints: Measured against age, TCR beta diversity per million T cells decreased in a roughly linear manner.

Collection of roughly 9.8 milliliters of peripheral blood was performed for each donor. Then a second PCR, running roughly 6 to 11 cycles, was carried out with a sample-barcoded 5' primer and a J-beta primer mix. One entry per CDR3 protein results from TCRdb running MiXCR on the 5' RACE reads. Of 630,000 or so distinct CDR3 sequences listed, approximately 29% are singletons. Trimming removed 6 bases from V and 10 bases from J; junction bases left unmatched: 12. Germline loops: CDR1 MDHEN, CDR2 SYDVKM. The CDR3 sequence is 15 residues long. The receptor was derived from a woman of 80 years or more in good health. What was sequenced was blood. The rearrangement joins TRBV28 to TRBJ1-6; 7 nucleotides line up with TRBD1. The DNA of the CDR3 is TGTGCCAGCAGCCCTGTCGACAGGGAACGGTCACCCCTCCACTTT. Protein: CASSPVDRERSPLHF.